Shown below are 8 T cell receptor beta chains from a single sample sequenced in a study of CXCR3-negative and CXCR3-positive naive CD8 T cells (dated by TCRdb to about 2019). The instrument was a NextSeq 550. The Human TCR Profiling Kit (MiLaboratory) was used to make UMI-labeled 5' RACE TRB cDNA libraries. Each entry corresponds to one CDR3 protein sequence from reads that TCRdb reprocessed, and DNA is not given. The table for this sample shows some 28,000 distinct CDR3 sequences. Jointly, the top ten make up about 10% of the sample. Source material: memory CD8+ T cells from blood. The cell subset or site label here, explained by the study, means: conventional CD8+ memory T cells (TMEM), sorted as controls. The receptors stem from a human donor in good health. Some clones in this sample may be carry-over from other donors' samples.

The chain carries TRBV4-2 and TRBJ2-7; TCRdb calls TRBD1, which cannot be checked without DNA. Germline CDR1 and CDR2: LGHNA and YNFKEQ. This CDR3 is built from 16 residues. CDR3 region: CASSQDSGTGGYEQYF.

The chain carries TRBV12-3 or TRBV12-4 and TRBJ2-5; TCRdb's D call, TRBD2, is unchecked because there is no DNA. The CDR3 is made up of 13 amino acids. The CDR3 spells CATRLAAQETQYF.

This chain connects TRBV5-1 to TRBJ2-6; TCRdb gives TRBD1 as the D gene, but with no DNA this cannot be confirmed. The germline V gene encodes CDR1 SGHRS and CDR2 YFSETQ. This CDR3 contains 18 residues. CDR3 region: CASSLARGQGERANVLTF. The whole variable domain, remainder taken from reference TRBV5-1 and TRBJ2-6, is KAGVTQTPRYLIKTRGQQVTLSCSPISGHRSVSWYQQTPGQGLQFLFEYFSETQRNKGNFPGRFSGRQFSNSRSEMNVSTLELGDSALYLCASSLARGQGERANVLTFGAGSRLTVL.

The CDR3 sequence: CASSKLAGDPTDTQYF. The rearrangement uses TRBV14 and TRBJ2-3; checking the TCRdb D call of TRBD2 is not possible without DNA. This CDR3 spans 16 amino acids. Germline loops: CDR1 SGHDN, CDR2 FVKESK. Complete variable domain (other parts from reference TRBV14 and TRBJ2-3): EAGVTQFPSHSVIEKGQTVTLRCDPISGHDNLYWYRRVMGKEIKFLLHFVKESKQDESGMPNNRFLAERTGGTYSTLKVQPAELEDSGVYFCASSKLAGDPTDTQYFGPGTRLTVL.

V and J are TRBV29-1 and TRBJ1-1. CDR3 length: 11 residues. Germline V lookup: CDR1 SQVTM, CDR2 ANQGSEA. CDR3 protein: CSVRGPTEAFF.

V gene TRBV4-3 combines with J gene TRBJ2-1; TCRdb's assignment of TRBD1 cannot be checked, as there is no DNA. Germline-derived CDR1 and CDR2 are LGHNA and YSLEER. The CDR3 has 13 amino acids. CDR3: CASSHATGNEQFF.

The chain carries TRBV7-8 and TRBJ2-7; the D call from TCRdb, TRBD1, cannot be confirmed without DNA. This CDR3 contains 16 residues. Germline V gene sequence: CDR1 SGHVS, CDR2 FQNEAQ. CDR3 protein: CASSPWGQGTTYEQYF.

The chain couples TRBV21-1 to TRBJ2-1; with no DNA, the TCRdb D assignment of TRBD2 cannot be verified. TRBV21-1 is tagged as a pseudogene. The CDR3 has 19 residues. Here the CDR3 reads CASSKRGTSGRRFESEQFF.